Below are 10 T cell receptor beta chains sequenced from a single sample in a study of CD8 T cells in Susac syndrome. Random hexamers were used to reverse transcribe roughly 0.45 to 1 ug of RNA. One entry per CDR3 protein results from TCRdb running MiXCR on the immunoSEQ multiplex PCR reads. The repertoire has 65,000 to 95,000 distinct CDR3 sequences, roughly 94% of them found once; the top ten carry less than 0.95%. Sequences were obtained from CD8+ T cells from PBMCs. All receptors derive from a human donor with Susac syndrome.

This clonotype is a singleton in its sample. The chain has TRBV27 and TRBJ2-1; possibly TRBD2 for D (6 bases). Trimming took off 2 bases at V and 2 bases at J, with 10 bases between the two ends. CDR1 MNHEY and CDR2 SMNVEV come from the germline V gene (reference sequence). The CDR3 has 15 amino acids. The CDR3 DNA sequence: TGTGCCAGCAGTTTAAGCGGGCCGACCTACAATGAGCAGTTCTTC. This codes for CASSLSGPTYNEQFF.

The chain employs TRBV28 and TRBJ1-2; the D gene is possibly TRBD1 (6 bases). Germline assignment: CDR1 MDHEN and CDR2 SYDVKM. The CDR3 length is 15 residues. The V gene lost 5 bases and the J gene lost 7 bases, with 20 bases spanning the gap. CDR3 sequence: CASSGIYEGTSGYTF. The CDR3 nucleotides are TGTGCCAGCAGTGGGATTTATGAGGGGACAAGTGGCTACACCTTC.

The gene calls are TRBV12-3 or TRBV12-4 and TRBJ2-1; no clear D. Between the trimmed V and J ends, which lost 7 bases and 5 bases, there was a span of 15 bases. This CDR3 is built from 14 residues. This CDR3 is CASTPGQRNNEQFF. The CDR3 DNA follows: TGTGCCAGCACCCCCGGGCAGCGAAACAATGAGCAGTTCTTC.

The chain recombines TRBV20-1 with TRBJ1-6; no clear D gene. The CDR3 is 15 residues long. Trimming shortened V by 6 bases and J by 8 bases, and 20 bases separated the two germline ends. Germline assignment: CDR1 DFQATT and CDR2 SNEGSKA (reference sequence). The CDR3 spells CSASPGSGFYSPLHF. The CDR3 DNA follows: TGCAGTGCCTCTCCGGGCTCGGGATTCTATTCACCCCTCCACTTT.

This sequence joins TRBV7-9 and TRBJ2-5, with 8 bases lining up with TRBD1. CDR1 and CDR2 from the germline V gene are SEHNR and FQNEAQ (reference sequence). V lost 5 bases and J lost 2; bases outside the gene matches: 4. This CDR3 has 14 amino acids. DNA of the CDR3: TGTGCCAGCAGCCAGGACAGGGATCAAGAGACCCAGTACTTC. Translating it yields CASSQDRDQETQYF.

This chain connects TRBV5-1 to TRBJ2-1; D uncertain. The V gene lost 5 bases and the J gene lost 2 bases, with 8 bases spanning the gap. CDR3 length equals 13 residues. Per germline, CDR1 SGHRS and CDR2 YFSETQ. DNA of the CDR3: TGCGCCAGCAGGGCCCCCCCCTACAATGAGCAGTTCTTC. It is translated as CASRAPPYNEQFF.

The chain links TRBV11-1 to TRBJ2-1; D unclear. Per germline, CDR1 SGHAT and CDR2 FQDESV (reference sequence). Deletions cut 9 bases from V and 2 bases from J, with 17 bases between. This CDR3 spans 15 amino acids. CDR3 sequence reads: CASSGLGGTYNEQFF. CDR3 DNA: TGTGCCAGTTCCGGCCTGGGTGGAACCTACAATGAGCAGTTCTTC.

V and J are TRBV28 and TRBJ2-7, with D unresolved. The V end was cut by 4 bases, the J end by 6 bases, with 16 bases between. The CDR3 consists of 14 residues. The germline CDR1 and CDR2 sequences are MDHEN and SYDVKM. CDR3 residues: CASSSQERWFEQYF. The CDR3 region has the DNA TGTGCCAGCAGTTCTCAGGAAAGGTGGTTCGAGCAGTACTTC.

This chain uses TRBV7-9 with TRBJ2-7; D gene uncertain. V was trimmed by 2 bases and J by 3 bases, leaving 8 bases between them. The CDR3 length is 13 residues. Germline V gene sequence: CDR1 SEHNR, CDR2 FQNEAQ (reference sequence). This chain's CDR3 is CASSLPTGYEQYF. CDR3 in DNA: TGTGCCAGCAGCTTACCGACTGGCTACGAGCAGTACTTC. Using reference TRBV7-9 and TRBJ2-7 for the parts outside the CDR3, the full variable domain is DTGVSQNPRHKITKRGQNVTFRCDPISEHNRLYWYRQTLGQGPEFLTYFQNEAQLEKSRLLSDRFSAERPKGSFSTLEIQRTEQGDSAMYLCASSLPTGYEQYFGPGTRLTVT.

The rearrangement joins TRBV28 to TRBJ2-7; no reliable D call. CDR1 and CDR2 (germline): MDHEN, SYDVKM. The V and J ends lost 6 bases and 4 bases respectively, with 7 bases between them. The CDR3 is 11 amino acids. The CDR3 bases are TGTGCCAGCAGCTATGGGTACGAGCAGTACTTC. It specifies CASSYGYEQYF.